This TCR beta chain stems from a study of blood T cell repertoires in COVID-19. Across the study: Sample material is recorded as cDNA or gDNA derived from T cells, B-cell-depleted T cells, or PBMCs.

Original analysis: Reference gene primer amplification in the assay estimated nucleated cell counts. The data were produced by immunoSEQ multiplex PCR, yet TCRdb's version contains in-frame clones alone and is incomplete. From that table come the V and J calls and clone size; the DNA was used to work out D and trimming. The sample includes around 260,000 clones, roughly 91% seen only once; the top ten take around 0.88%. V was clipped by 1 base and J by 2 bases, with 11 bases between them. Germline assignment: CDR1 SGDLS and CDR2 YYNGEE. CDR3 size: 15 residues. This rearrangement joins TRBV9 to TRBJ2-3; possible D gene TRBD1, 5 bases. This sequence originates from a man aged 30 to 39 with acute or convalescent COVID-19. Sequencing was carried out using peripheral blood. CDR3 sequence reads: CASSVSGSFTDTQYF. CDR3 bases: TGTGCCAGCAGCGTATCAGGGTCTTTCACAGATACGCAGTATTTT.